This entry features one T cell receptor (beta chain) sequence. The data were produced by immunoSEQ multiplex PCR, yet TCRdb's version contains in-frame clones alone and is incomplete. The data show about 140,000 clones, around 88% seen once. The data were obtained in a study of control samples from healthy donors and cancer patients. The CDR3 runs to 16 residues. V dropped 5 bases and J dropped 3; count of bases not matched to a gene: 9. Germline CDR1 SGHTA, CDR2 FQGNSA. The source material was blood. The chain is built from TRBV7-2 and TRBJ1-3; 8 nucleotides agree with TRBD1. The sequence was obtained from a man younger than 30 in good health. CDR3: CASSQQGDRDGNTIYF. DNA for the CDR3: TGTGCCAGCAGCCAACAGGGGGATAGGGATGGAAACACCATATATTTT.